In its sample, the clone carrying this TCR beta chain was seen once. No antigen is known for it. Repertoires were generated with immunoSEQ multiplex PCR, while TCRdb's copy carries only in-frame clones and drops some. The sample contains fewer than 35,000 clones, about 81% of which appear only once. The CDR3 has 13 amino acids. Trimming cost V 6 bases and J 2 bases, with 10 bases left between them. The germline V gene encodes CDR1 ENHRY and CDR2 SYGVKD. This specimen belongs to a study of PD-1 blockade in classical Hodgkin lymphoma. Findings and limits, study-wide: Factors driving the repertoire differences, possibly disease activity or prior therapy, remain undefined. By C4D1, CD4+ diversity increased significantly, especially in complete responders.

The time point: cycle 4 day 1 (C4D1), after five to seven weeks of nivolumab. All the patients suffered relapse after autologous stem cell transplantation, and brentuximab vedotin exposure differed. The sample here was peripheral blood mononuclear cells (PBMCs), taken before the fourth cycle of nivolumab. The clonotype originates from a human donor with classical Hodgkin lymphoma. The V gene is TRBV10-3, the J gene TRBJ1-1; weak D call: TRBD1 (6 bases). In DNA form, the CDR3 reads TGTGCCATCAGGGGACAAGAAAACACTGAAGCTTTCTTT. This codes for CAIRGQENTEAFF.